Listed below are T cell receptor beta chains from one sample, sequenced in a study of blood T cell repertoires in COVID-19. The repertoire was sequenced with immunoSEQ multiplex PCR; TCRdb's copy has only in-frame clones and lacks some. The sample contains about 190,000 clones, approximately 88% of which appear only once. Sequenced input: PBMCs or T cells enriched from blood (not recorded which). The receptors were gathered from a woman under 40 who had recovered from COVID-19. CDR3s include the opening cysteine and the closing phenylalanine or tryptophan. Fields, in order: clone size, J gene, V gene, D gene, CDR3 protein, CDR3 DNA. The D gene is left open where the match is weak. Some rows mark clone size as missing; the rest say once, few, many or name a class of expanded clone.

size: NA
J: TRBJ1-6
V: TRBV9
D: NA
CDR3: CASGKVRGTLHF
DNA: TGTGCCAGCGGGAAAGTAAGGGGAACCCTCCACTTT

size: once
J: TRBJ1-2
V: TRBV5-4
D: TRBD1
CDR3: CASSQDRNYGYTF
DNA: TGTGCCAGCAGCCAGGACAGGAACTATGGCTACACCTTC

size: NA
J: TRBJ2-7
V: TRBV5-1
D: TRBD1
CDR3: CASSWTGAPYEQYF
DNA: TGCGCCAGCAGCTGGACAGGGGCTCCCTACGAGCAGTACTTC

size: NA
J: TRBJ2-1
V: TRBV9
D: TRBD1
CDR3: CASSTGTGPYNEQFF
DNA: TGTGCCAGCAGCACCGGGACAGGGCCCTACAATGAGCAGTTCTTC

size: NA
J: TRBJ1-1
V: TRBV18
D: NA
CDR3: CASSPTGGTEAFF
DNA: TGTGCCAGCTCACCGACCGGGGGGACTGAAGCTTTCTTT

size: few
J: TRBJ2-1
V: TRBV6-9
D: TRBD2
CDR3: CASCELAGAGSYNEQFF
DNA: TGTGCCAGCTGCGAACTAGCGGGAGCTGGCTCCTACAATGAGCAGTTCTTC

size: NA
J: TRBJ2-3
V: TRBV30
D: NA
CDR3: CAWSGRAVTDTQYF
DNA: TGTGCCTGGAGTGGGAGGGCCGTGACAGATACGCAGTATTTT

size: NA
J: TRBJ1-2
V: TRBV6-2/TRBV6-3
D: NA
CDR3: CASSYPSTVNYGYTF
DNA: TGTGCCAGCAGTTACCCCTCGACAGTTAACTATGGCTACACCTTC

size: NA
J: TRBJ1-2
V: TRBV19
D: TRBD1
CDR3: CASSIGGQGMYGYTF
DNA: TGTGCCAGTAGTATAGGGGGACAGGGGATGTATGGCTACACCTTC

size: NA
J: TRBJ1-2
V: TRBV5-6
D: TRBD1
CDR3: CASNTGGNYGYTF
DNA: TGTGCCAGCAACACAGGGGGTAACTATGGCTACACCTTC

size: NA
J: TRBJ2-5
V: TRBV23-1
D: NA
CDR3: CASSQSAGRQPEGETQYF
DNA: TGCGCCAGCAGTCAATCGGCAGGGAGGCAGCCCGAGGGAGAGACCCAGTACTTC

size: NA
J: TRBJ1-1
V: TRBV28
D: TRBD1
CDR3: CASSWGPGRGPEAFF
DNA: TGTGCCAGCAGTTGGGGCCCGGGCAGGGGGCCTGAAGCTTTCTTT

size: NA
J: TRBJ1-2
V: TRBV28
D: TRBD1
CDR3: CASRPTGGHNYGYTF
DNA: TGTGCCAGCAGGCCGACAGGGGGCCATAACTATGGCTACACCTTC

size: NA
J: TRBJ2-2
V: TRBV7-2
D: TRBD1
CDR3: CASSPRDRGNTGELFF
DNA: TGTGCCAGCAGCCCCCGGGACAGGGGGAACACCGGGGAGCTGTTTTTT

size: NA
J: TRBJ2-1
V: TRBV12-5
D: NA
CDR3: CASAQVAGKVYNEQFF
DNA: TGTGCTAGTGCCCAAGTGGCGGGAAAGGTCTACAATGAGCAGTTCTTC